These 27 T cell receptor beta chains share one sample of origin, sequenced in a study of T cell responses to AZD1222 COVID-19 vaccine. TCRdb keeps only in-frame clones here, not all; method: immunoSEQ multiplex PCR. The sample has some 130,000 clones, 85% to 95% seen once. The sequencing used peripheral blood, collected on day 0 of AZD1222 vaccination. The receptors were gathered from an adult in good health.

The J gene is TRBJ2-1, the V gene TRBV6-2 or TRBV6-3; no clear D. The V gene lost 0 bases and the J gene lost 8 bases, with 11 bases spanning the gap. CDR1 MNHEY and CDR2 SVGEGT come from the germline V gene. The CDR3 sequence is 14 residues long. The CDR3 loop reads CASSYSGKTHEQFF. As DNA, the CDR3 is TGTGCCAGCAGTTACTCCGGCAAGACCCATGAGCAGTTCTTC.

The chain employs TRBV7-9 and TRBJ2-7; TRBD1 might be the D (5 bases). Trimming took off 5 bases at V and 4 bases at J, with 18 bases between the two ends. Germline V gives CDR1 SEHNR, CDR2 FQNEAQ (reference sequence). The CDR3 sequence is 15 residues long. The CDR3 coding sequence is TGTGCCAGCAGCCTATTGATAGGGGTCAGTTACGAGCAGTACTTC. The encoded protein is CASSLLIGVSYEQYF.

This clone was detected only once. The rearrangement joins TRBV30 to TRBJ1-5; D gene ambiguous. Germline lookup yields CDR1 GTSNPN and CDR2 SVGIG (reference sequence). Between the trimmed V and J ends, which lost 2 bases and 4 bases, there was a span of 9 bases. The CDR3 runs 13 residues. CDR3 loop: CAWSLRRNQPQHF. The CDR3 nucleotides are TGTGCCTGGAGTCTAAGACGGAATCAGCCCCAGCATTTT.

This clone was picked up one time. V gene TRBV9 combines with J gene TRBJ1-1, with no clear D. The CDR3 loop spans 13 amino acids. CDR1 and CDR2 (germline): SGDLS, YYNGEE. Trimming shortened V by 0 bases and J by 2 bases, and 5 bases separated the two germline ends. CDR3: CASSVGRNTEAFF. CDR3 sequence (DNA): TGTGCCAGCAGCGTAGGAAGAAACACTGAAGCTTTCTTT.

This sequence joins TRBV7-3 and TRBJ2-3, with no clear D. Trimming stripped 5 bases from V and 2 bases from J, with 17 bases between. Germline values: CDR1 SGHTA, CDR2 FQGTGA. The length of the CDR3 is 16 residues. This chain's CDR3 is CASSLQPSVSTDTQYF. Here the CDR3 DNA reads TGTGCCAGCAGCCTCCAACCGAGCGTTTCCACAGATACGCAGTATTTT.

V and J are TRBV6-5 and TRBJ1-2, with 9 bases identical to TRBD1. V shed 7 bases, J shed 4 bases, and the junction held 4 bases outside the gene matches. The CDR3 has 13 residues. Per germline, CDR1 MNHEY and CDR2 SVGAGI. CDR3 nucleotide sequence: TGTGCCAGCAAGACGACAGGGGGCTATGGCTACACCTTC. Its protein is CASKTTGGYGYTF.

The rearrangement joins TRBV5-4 to TRBJ1-1; D is unclear. CDR1 and CDR2 from the germline V gene are SGHNT and YYREEE (reference sequence). The CDR3 has 13 amino acids. V was clipped by 2 bases and J by 0 bases, with 5 bases between them. The CDR3 nucleotides read TGTGCCAGCAGCTTCTTTCTGAACACTGAAGCTTTCTTT. Translating gives CASSFFLNTEAFF.

This chain joins TRBV7-3 and TRBJ2-3; 15 bases match TRBD2. Trimming removed 5 bases from V and 6 bases from J; junction bases left unmatched: 9. The V gene's germline CDR1 is SGHTA and CDR2 FQGTGA. This CDR3 region has 17 residues. DNA for the CDR3: TGTGCCAGCAGCCCAGGACTAGCGGGAGGGCCGGGGGATACGCAGTATTTT. This codes for CASSPGLAGGPGDTQYF.

The chain uses TRBV5-8 and TRBJ1-1, with no clear D. The germline gives CDR1 SGHTS, CDR2 YDEGEE. V was shortened by 5 bases and J by 4 bases, with 15 bases between the two germline ends. The CDR3 totals 14 residues. DNA of the CDR3: TGTGCCAGCAGACCTTTCTCTAGGGCCACTGAAGCTTTCTTT. It is translated as CASRPFSRATEAFF.

V gene TRBV5-1 combines with J gene TRBJ1-5; D ambiguous. V was pared by 4 bases and J by 2 bases, with 13 bases between. Germline V CDR1 and CDR2: SGHRS, YFSETQ. CDR3 size: 15 residues. The CDR3 region has the DNA TGCGCCAGCAGCCCCACCCCCGGAGGCAATCAGCCCCAGCATTTT. It encodes CASSPTPGGNQPQHF.

This chain connects TRBV29-1 to TRBJ1-2; 9 nucleotides agree with TRBD1. Germline V gives CDR1 SQVTM, CDR2 ANQGSEA. V dropped 4 bases and J dropped 7; count of bases not matched to a gene: 4. The CDR3 covers 12 residues. This CDR3 reads CSVAGTGPGYTF. CDR3 in DNA: TGCAGCGTTGCAGGGACAGGGCCTGGCTACACCTTC.

DNA of the CDR3: TGCGCCAGCAGCTTGGAGGTCGACAGCCCTGGCTACACCTTC. This translates into CASSLEVDSPGYTF. The chain couples TRBV5-1 to TRBJ1-2; a possible D gene is TRBD1 (5 bases). Germline lookup yields CDR1 SGHRS and CDR2 YFSETQ. The V and J ends lost 0 bases and 7 bases respectively, with 13 bases between them. CDR3 length equals 14 residues.

The J gene is TRBJ1-5, the V gene TRBV6-9, with 8 bases fitting TRBD1. The V gene end was trimmed by 4 bases and the J gene end by 4 bases; junction bases not matched to a gene: 6. Germline CDR1 and CDR2: MNHGY and SVAAGI. The CDR3 runs to 15 residues. The CDR3 nucleotides read TGTGCCAGCAGTTTCGCAGGGGGCGCGAATCAGCCCCAGCATTTT. Encoded protein: CASSFAGGANQPQHF.

The chain employs TRBV5-4 and TRBJ1-1; D call uncertain. This CDR3 has 12 amino acids. The V end lost 7 bases, the J end lost 1 base, and 8 bases lay between the germline ends. Germline CDR1 is SGHNT and CDR2 is YYREEE (reference sequence). The CDR3 reads CASGDWNTEAFF. CDR3 nucleotides: TGTGCCAGCGGCGACTGGAACACTGAAGCTTTCTTT.

Sample share makes this clone medium-sized (0.01 to 0.1%). The chain uses TRBV11-2 and TRBJ1-6, with D possibly being TRBD1 (5 bases). CDR1 SGHAT and CDR2 FQNNGV come from the germline V gene. V lost 0 bases to trimming and J lost 0 bases, with 15 bases between them. The CDR3 extends over 19 amino acids. The CDR3, as DNA: TGTGCCAGCAGCTTAGATGGGAGGGACTGGAGCTCCTATAATTCACCCCTCCACTTT. Protein: CASSLDGRDWSSYNSPLHF.

The V gene is TRBV6-5, the J gene TRBJ2-5; D is unresolved. Germline loops: CDR1 MNHEY, CDR2 SVGAGI. The CDR3 is 14 residues long. Trimming cost V 0 bases and J 1 base, with 6 bases left between them. CDR3: CASSYSPIQETQYF. In DNA, the CDR3 is TGTGCCAGCAGTTACTCCCCGATCCAAGAGACCCAGTACTTC.

The gene calls are TRBV9 and TRBJ2-7, with a possible D match to TRBD1 (5 bases). This CDR3 region has 14 residues. V lost 0 bases and J lost 4, with 11 bases in between. The germline CDR1 and CDR2 sequences are SGDLS and YYNGEE. CDR3 loop: CASSVASGPYEQYF. Here the CDR3 DNA reads TGTGCCAGCAGCGTAGCATCAGGGCCGTACGAGCAGTACTTC.

This rearrangement joins TRBV7-3 to TRBJ2-7; D ambiguous. The CDR3 covers 13 residues. Germline CDR1 reads SGHTA; CDR2 reads FQGTGA. V was trimmed by 5 bases and J by 5 bases, leaving 13 bases between them. The CDR3 DNA sequence: TGTGCCAGCAGCCCCGGTGCCTGGGACGAGCAGTACTTC. Residues: CASSPGAWDEQYF.

This chain connects TRBV5-1 to TRBJ2-5; 7 bases map to TRBD1. CDR1 is SGHRS, CDR2 YFSETQ, per germline. This CDR3 contains 15 residues. The V gene end was trimmed by 3 bases and the J gene end by 5 bases; junction bases not matched to a gene: 10. CDR3 coding DNA: TGCGCCAGCAGCTGGGGGACAGCCAATCGGGAGACCCAGTACTTC. Protein: CASSWGTANRETQYF.

The V and J genes are TRBV10-3 and TRBJ1-3, with D tentatively TRBD1 (5 bases). Per the germline V gene, CDR1 is ENHRY and CDR2 is SYGVKD. This CDR3 region has 16 residues. Trimming stripped 6 bases from V and 0 bases from J, with 15 bases between. The CDR3 loop reads CAIRDLGLTSGNTIYF. The CDR3 DNA reads as TGTGCCATCAGGGATTTGGGACTGACCTCTGGAAACACCATATATTTT.

Here the CDR3 DNA reads TGTGCCAGCGTCCAGAGTTCGAACACTGAAGCTTTCTTT. As protein: CASVQSSNTEAFF. The chain combines TRBV6-5 with TRBJ1-1; no reliable D call. The V gene's germline CDR1 is MNHEY and CDR2 SVGAGI. The V end lost 8 bases, the J end lost 1 base, and 11 bases lay between the germline ends. The CDR3 runs to 13 residues.

V usage is TRBV2 and J usage is TRBJ1-6; possible D gene TRBD1, 6 bases. The V gene's germline CDR1 is SNHLY and CDR2 FYNNEI. There are 16 residues in the CDR3. V lost 5 bases to trimming and J lost 7 bases, with 18 bases between them. The CDR3 DNA reads TGTGCCAGCAGTTGGACAGACGTGGACCAAAATTCACCCCTCCACTTT. This sequence encodes CASSWTDVDQNSPLHF.

This chain joins TRBV19 and TRBJ2-7, with 11 bases lining up with TRBD2. The CDR3 runs 15 residues. Germline lookup yields CDR1 LNHDA and CDR2 SQIVND (reference sequence). The CDR3 loop reads CVGRGGTSGSYEQYF. Here the CDR3 DNA reads TGTGTCGGCCGGGGAGGGACTAGCGGATCCTACGAGCAGTACTTC.

The rearrangement uses TRBV28 and TRBJ2-7; TRBD1 matches 7 bases. Germline trimming cut 4 bases from V and 3 bases from J; bases unmatched to any gene: 12. CDR1 is MDHEN and CDR2 is SYDVKM in the germline V gene. The CDR3 loop spans 16 amino acids. The CDR3: CASSWGTGTAIYEQYF. CDR3 DNA sequence: TGTGCCAGCAGTTGGGGAACCGGGACAGCTATCTACGAGCAGTACTTC.

This clone was seen once. The chain is built from TRBV6-1 and TRBJ2-5; no clear D. The CDR3 spans 13 residues. V dropped 2 bases and J dropped 3 bases, with 7 bases sitting between them. CDR1 and CDR2 from the germline V gene are MNHNS and SASEGT. The CDR3 bases are TGTGCCAGCAGTGAATGGCTAAAAGAGACCCAGTACTTC. Amino acids: CASSEWLKETQYF.

This clone occurred once. The chain couples TRBV7-2 to TRBJ1-1; D unresolved. This CDR3 has 13 amino acids. Germline CDR1 SGHTA, CDR2 FQGNSA. V was shortened by 1 base and J by 2 bases, with 5 bases between the two germline ends. CDR3 DNA sequence: TGTGCCAGCAGCTTAGGCAGAAACACTGAAGCTTTCTTT. It specifies CASSLGRNTEAFF.

The chain links TRBV27 to TRBJ1-6; D may be TRBD1 (5 bases). Trimming left V 2 bases short and J 7 bases short, with 12 bases between. The CDR3 runs 15 residues. From germline, CDR1 is MNHEY and CDR2 SMNVEV (reference sequence). In DNA, the CDR3 is TGTGCCAGCAGTTTACTAGGACAACCAAATTCACCCCTCCACTTT. It codes for CASSLLGQPNSPLHF.